Listed here are 24 T cell receptor beta chains from one sample, sequenced in a study of blood T cell repertoires in COVID-19. Method: immunoSEQ multiplex PCR; TCRdb's copy keeps in-frame clones and lacks some. The sample carries a few hundred thousand clones, over 75% recorded once. The specimen sequenced was peripheral blood. These receptor sequences come from a man aged 40-49 years with active or convalescent COVID-19.

This chain uses TRBV5-1 with TRBJ2-1; D is unclear. CDR1 and CDR2 from the germline V gene are SGHRS and YFSETQ. CDR3 length: 14 amino acids. The V end was cut by 1 base, the J end by 4 bases, with 9 bases between. CDR3 DNA: TGCGCCAGCAGCTTGAATGGGCCATACAATGAGCAGTTCTTC. Amino acids: CASSLNGPYNEQFF.

The chain joins TRBV3-1 (or the pseudogene TRBV3-2) to TRBJ2-7, with 8 bases that match TRBD2. After removal of 3 bases from V and 6 bases from J, the junction contained 13 bases not matched to a gene. The CDR3 length is 16 residues. Germline CDR1 LGHDT, CDR2 YNNKEL (reference sequence). CDR3 protein: CASSHALGGGRSEQYF. CDR3 bases: TGTGCCAGCAGCCACGCCCTGGGCGGGGGGCGAAGCGAGCAGTACTTC.

In nucleotides, the CDR3 is TGTGCCAGCAAAGGGGGACAGGCGATCACTGAAGCTTTCTTT. Its translation: CASKGGQAITEAFF. The chain uses TRBV28 and TRBJ1-1, with 8 bases lining up with TRBD1. Germline assignment: CDR1 MDHEN and CDR2 SYDVKM. The CDR3 is made up of 14 amino acids. Trimming at V came to 7 bases and at J to 4 bases, leaving 8 bases not matched to a gene. The variable domain in full, completed from reference TRBV28 and TRBJ1-1, reads DVKVTQSSRYLVKRTGEKVFLECVQDMDHENMFWYRQDPGLGLRLIYFSYDVKMKEKGDIPEGYSVSREKKERFSLILESASTNQTSMYLCASKGGQAITEAFFGQGTRLTVV.

The chain carries TRBV27 and TRBJ1-1, with D perhaps matching TRBD1 (5 bases). Trimming shortened V by 5 bases and J by 3 bases, and 10 bases separated the two germline ends. Germline V gene data show CDR1 as MNHEY and CDR2 as SMNVEV (reference sequence). This CDR3 is 13 amino acids long. CDR3 region: CASSDGHYTEAFF. CDR3 sequence (DNA): TGTGCCAGCAGTGACGGACATTACACTGAAGCTTTCTTT.

The chain uses TRBV5-6 and TRBJ1-2; TRBD1 aligns across 8 bases. This CDR3 is 15 amino acids long. The V gene end was trimmed by 4 bases and the J gene end by 2 bases; junction bases not matched to a gene: 7. Per germline, CDR1 SGHDT and CDR2 YYEEEE. Here the CDR3 reads CASSEAGTGNYGYTF. The CDR3 DNA reads TGTGCCAGCAGCGAAGCCGGGACAGGAAACTATGGCTACACCTTC.

The chain recombines TRBV27 with TRBJ2-5; 13 nucleotides align to TRBD2. This CDR3 comprises 17 residues. Unmatched junction bases numbered 4, after V lost 2 bases and J lost 1 base. The germline V gene encodes CDR1 MNHEY and CDR2 SMNVEV (reference sequence). CDR3 sequence reads: CASSLKGLAGPQETQYF. The CDR3 DNA is TGTGCCAGCAGTTTAAAGGGACTAGCGGGGCCCCAAGAGACCCAGTACTTC.

This rearrangement joins TRBV5-4 to TRBJ1-4; D may be TRBD1 (6 bases). Trimming removed 4 bases from V and 7 bases from J, with 14 bases in between. The CDR3 runs 14 residues. Germline CDR1 reads SGHNT; CDR2 reads YYREEE (reference sequence). CDR3 residues: CASSDHSRGEKLFF. For the CDR3, the DNA is TGTGCCAGCAGCGATCATAGCAGGGGTGAAAAACTGTTTTTT.

This clone has only one observation. This same CDR3 is encoded by further DNA sequences in the sample. The chain has TRBV19 and TRBJ1-5, with 8 bases identical to TRBD1. In germline, CDR1 is LNHDA, CDR2 SQIVND (reference sequence). The CDR3 is 15 residues long. V trimming: 3 bases; J trimming: 2 bases; junction bases outside the gene matches: 3. The CDR3 DNA is TGTGCCAGTAGTATTGGACAGGGCGGCAATCAGCCCCAGCATTTT. As protein: CASSIGQGGNQPQHF.

This clone was counted a single time. The chain uses TRBV19 and TRBJ1-1, with D tentatively TRBD1 (6 bases). V was shortened by 6 bases and J by 5 bases, with 19 bases between the two germline ends. The CDR3 runs 15 residues. Germline V gene lookup returns CDR1 LNHDA and CDR2 SQIVND (reference sequence). CDR3 sequence reads: CASSPSPGARTEAFF. CDR3 DNA sequence: TGTGCCAGTAGCCCTAGCCCAGGGGCGCGTACTGAAGCTTTCTTT. The full variable domain, rest sourced from reference TRBV19 and TRBJ1-1, is DGGITQSPKYLFRKEGQNVTLSCEQNLNHDAMYWYRQDPGQGLRLIYYSQIVNDFQKGDIAEGYSVSREKKESFPLTVTSAQKNPTAFYLCASSPSPGARTEAFFGQGTRLTVV.

This chain joins TRBV27 and TRBJ1-4, with a possible D match to TRBD1 (5 bases). In germline, CDR1 is MNHEY, CDR2 SMNVEV (reference sequence). This CDR3 comprises 16 residues. With 2 bases removed from V and 4 bases from J, the gap between germline ends came to 14 bases. CDR3 DNA: TGTGCCAGCAGTTTAATGGCGGGGGACGGTAATGAAAAACTGTTTTTT. This sequence encodes CASSLMAGDGNEKLFF.

This sequence joins TRBV9 and TRBJ2-3, with D possibly TRBD1 on 6 matching bases. Germline V gene lookup returns CDR1 SGDLS and CDR2 YYNGEE. V was clipped by 3 bases and J by 2 bases, with 13 bases between them. The CDR3 totals 15 residues. DNA of the CDR3: TGTGCCAGCAGCGCTTTCCAGGGGCTCACAGATACGCAGTATTTT. Protein sequence: CASSAFQGLTDTQYF.

The rearrangement joins TRBV7-3 to TRBJ2-2; weak D call: TRBD1 (7 bases). Germline values: CDR1 SGHTA, CDR2 FQGTGA. There are 18 residues in the CDR3. V gave up 5 bases and J gave up 0 bases, with 19 bases separating them. The CDR3: CASSADRDWTTNTGELFF. DNA for the CDR3: TGTGCCAGCAGCGCCGACAGGGACTGGACTACGAACACCGGGGAGCTGTTTTTT.

The gene calls are TRBV27 and TRBJ2-3, with 12 positions matching TRBD2. Trimming cost V 5 bases and J 4 bases; bases outside gene matches: 7. CDR1 is MNHEY and CDR2 is SMNVEV in the germline V gene (reference sequence). CDR3 size: 16 residues. This CDR3 is CASSPGLAGLPDTQYF. The DNA for the CDR3 is TGTGCCAGCAGTCCAGGACTAGCGGGGTTACCAGATACGCAGTATTTT.

The genes are TRBV25-1 and TRBJ1-3; possibly TRBD1 for D (6 bases). V lost 4 bases, J lost 2 bases, and 9 bases lay in between. Per the germline V gene, CDR1 is MGHDK and CDR2 is SYGVNS. The CDR3 is 14 amino acids. The CDR3: CASSGQGTGNTIYF. The CDR3 nucleotides are TGTGCCAGCAGTGGTCAGGGGACTGGAAACACCATATATTTT.

J is TRBJ2-3 and V is TRBV13, with TRBD2 identical over 15 bases. From germline, CDR1 is PRHDT and CDR2 FYEKMQ (reference sequence). The CDR3 spans 18 residues. Unmatched junction bases numbered 8, after V lost 5 bases and J lost 2 bases. The CDR3 reads CASSRLRTSGGDTDTQYF. CDR3 in DNA: TGTGCCAGCAGCCGCTTGCGGACTAGCGGGGGGGACACAGATACGCAGTATTTT.

This chain joins TRBV7-8 and TRBJ1-3; TRBD1 matches at 7 bases. Germline CDR1 and CDR2: SGHVS and FQNEAQ. The CDR3 is 15 amino acids. Trimming at V came to 5 bases and at J to 4 bases, leaving 8 bases not matched to a gene. The CDR3 DNA is TGTGCCAGCAGCCCCAGGCCGGGACAGGGAAACACCATATATTTT. This codes for CASSPRPGQGNTIYF.

This chain uses TRBV28 with TRBJ1-1, with D hard to call. V was pared by 6 bases and J by 5 bases, with 16 bases between. Germline V gene data show CDR1 as MDHEN and CDR2 as SYDVKM. This CDR3 region has 14 residues. Written as DNA, the CDR3 is TGTGCCAGCAGAGAGATAGGGAGGGAGACTGAAGCTTTCTTT. It translates to CASREIGRETEAFF.

V usage is TRBV5-1 and J usage is TRBJ1-4; D gene uncertain. The CDR3 totals 15 residues. The V end was cut by 0 bases, the J end by 8 bases, with 14 bases between. Per germline, CDR1 SGHRS and CDR2 YFSETQ. CDR3 bases: TGCGCCAGCAGCTTGGGGGGAGGGAACAGCGAAAAACTGTTTTTT. It specifies CASSLGGGNSEKLFF. The whole variable domain, remainder taken from reference TRBV5-1 and TRBJ1-4, is KAGVTQTPRYLIKTRGQQVTLSCSPISGHRSVSWYQQTPGQGLQFLFEYFSETQRNKGNFPGRFSGRQFSNSRSEMNVSTLELGDSALYLCASSLGGGNSEKLFFGSGTQLSVL.

The chain combines TRBV15 with TRBJ2-2; possibly TRBD1 for D (5 bases). The CDR3 is made up of 15 amino acids. V lost 1 base, J lost 4 bases, and 10 bases lay in between. Per the germline V gene, CDR1 is LNHNV and CDR2 is YYDKDF (reference sequence). The DNA of the CDR3 is TGTGCCACCAGCAGAGGATGGGGCCCCACCGGGGAGCTGTTTTTT. It encodes CATSRGWGPTGELFF.

The rearrangement joins TRBV6-5 to TRBJ1-4; no firm D call. This CDR3 has 14 amino acids. CDR1 and CDR2 (germline): MNHEY, SVGAGI. V dropped 3 bases and J dropped 3 bases, with 8 bases sitting between them. The CDR3 loop reads CASSYRSSNEKLFF. DNA for the CDR3: TGTGCCAGCAGTTATAGATCCTCTAATGAAAAACTGTTTTTT.

This clone was found a few times. V gene TRBV27 combines with J gene TRBJ2-1, with D uncertain. From germline, CDR1 is MNHEY and CDR2 SMNVEV (reference sequence). V was clipped by 4 bases and J by 7 bases, with 11 bases between them. The CDR3 runs 13 residues. The CDR3 sequence: CASSSSPLNEQFF. The CDR3 DNA follows: TGTGCCAGCAGTTCGTCTCCGTTGAATGAGCAGTTCTTC.

The chain recombines TRBV11-2 with TRBJ2-5, with 10 nucleotides matching TRBD2. The germline CDR1 and CDR2 sequences are SGHAT and FQNNGV. The CDR3 runs 15 residues. Losses at the gene ends were 8 bases for V and 5 bases for J; bases not matched to a gene: 11. The CDR3 sequence: CASRRAGGPGETQYF. The CDR3 DNA reads TGTGCCAGCCGAAGAGCGGGAGGGCCAGGGGAGACCCAGTACTTC. Full variable domain (outside the CDR3, taken from reference TRBV11-2 and TRBJ2-5): EAGVAQSPRYKIIEKRQSVAFWCNPISGHATLYWYQQILGQGPKLLIQFQNNGVVDDSQLPKDRFSAERLKGVDSTLKIQPAKLEDSAVYLCASRRAGGPGETQYFGPGTRLLVL.

The chain has TRBV13 and TRBJ1-3; 9 bases are shared with TRBD1. The junction had 21 bases not matched to a gene; V was cut back by 5 bases and J by 4 bases. The germline V gene encodes CDR1 PRHDT and CDR2 FYEKMQ (reference sequence). CDR3 size: 20 residues. CDR3 protein: CASSRNNPGTGRSPGNTIYF. The CDR3 DNA sequence: TGTGCCAGCAGCCGAAACAACCCCGGGACAGGGCGAAGTCCCGGAAACACCATATATTTT.

This chain uses TRBV27 with TRBJ2-1; TRBD2 agrees at 12 bases. The CDR3 has 14 amino acids. V gave up 3 bases and J gave up 8 bases; unmatched junction bases: 2. In germline, CDR1 is MNHEY, CDR2 SMNVEV (reference sequence). CDR3 nucleotide sequence: TGTGCCAGCAGTTTCCTAGCGGGGGGGGATGAGCAGTTCTTC. Residues: CASSFLAGGDEQFF.